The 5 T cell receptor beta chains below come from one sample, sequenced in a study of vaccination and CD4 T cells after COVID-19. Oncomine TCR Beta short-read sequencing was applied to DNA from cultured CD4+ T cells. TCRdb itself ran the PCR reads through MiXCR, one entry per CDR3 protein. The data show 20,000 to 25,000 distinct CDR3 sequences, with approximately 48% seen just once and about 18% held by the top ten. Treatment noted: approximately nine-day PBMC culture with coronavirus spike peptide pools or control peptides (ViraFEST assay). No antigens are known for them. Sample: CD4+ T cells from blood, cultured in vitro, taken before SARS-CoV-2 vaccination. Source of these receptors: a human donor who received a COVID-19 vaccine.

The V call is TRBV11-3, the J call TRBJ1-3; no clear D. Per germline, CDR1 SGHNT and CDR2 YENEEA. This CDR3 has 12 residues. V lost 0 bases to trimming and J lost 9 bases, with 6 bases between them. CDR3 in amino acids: CASSLDPTTIYF. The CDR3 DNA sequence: TGTGCCAGCAGCTTAGATCCGACCACCATATATTTT.

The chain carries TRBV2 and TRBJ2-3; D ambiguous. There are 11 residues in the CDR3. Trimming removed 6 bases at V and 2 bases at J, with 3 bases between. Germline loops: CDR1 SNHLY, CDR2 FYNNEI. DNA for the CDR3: TGTGCCAGCAGGCTCACAGATACGCAGTATTTT. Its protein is CASRLTDTQYF.

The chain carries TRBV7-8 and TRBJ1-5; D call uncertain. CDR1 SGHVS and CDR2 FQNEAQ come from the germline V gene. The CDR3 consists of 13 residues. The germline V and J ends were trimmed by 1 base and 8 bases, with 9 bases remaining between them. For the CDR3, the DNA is TGTGCCAGCAGCTTAGGGGAGGTTAAGCCCCAGCATTTT. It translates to CASSLGEVKPQHF.

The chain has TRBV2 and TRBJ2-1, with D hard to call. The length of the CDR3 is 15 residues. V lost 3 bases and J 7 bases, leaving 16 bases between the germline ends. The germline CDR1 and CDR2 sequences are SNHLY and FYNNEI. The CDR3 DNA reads TGTGCCAGCAGTGAGGTTAAGATGATACAAAATGAGCAGTTCTTC. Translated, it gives CASSEVKMIQNEQFF.

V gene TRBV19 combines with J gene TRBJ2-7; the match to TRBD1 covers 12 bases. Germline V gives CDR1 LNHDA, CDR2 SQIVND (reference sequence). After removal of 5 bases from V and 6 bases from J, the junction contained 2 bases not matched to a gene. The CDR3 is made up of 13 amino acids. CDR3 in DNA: TGTGCCAGTAGTGGGACAGGGGGCTTCGAGCAGTACTTC. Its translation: CASSGTGGFEQYF.